This entry concerns a single T cell receptor (beta chain). The antigen remains unidentified. The sample belongs to a study of T cell responses to AZD1222 COVID-19 vaccine. Study results and limitations: Repertoire sampling happened only post peak T cell response. Among vaccine-associated CD4 TCRs, coverage spanned spike, with dominance at 160-218 and 743-854. Variant regions that are unmutated are reportedly the target of nearly half of spike-specific TCRs.

The V gene lost 7 bases and the J gene lost 6 bases, with 14 bases spanning the gap. The CDR3 is 13 residues long. Germline values: CDR1 SGHRS, CDR2 YFSETQ. Sequenced by immunoSEQ multiplex PCR; TCRdb stores in-frame clones only, minus some. The sample contains about 160,000 clones, 80% to 90% of which appear only once. The receptor's source is an adult in good health. The chain has TRBV5-1 and TRBJ1-5, with D possibly being TRBD1 (5 bases). The input for sequencing was peripheral blood, taken on day 0 of AZD1222 vaccination. The CDR3 bases are TGCGCCAGCTCCAGAGAGGGGAGTCAGCCCCAGCATTTT. As protein: CASSREGSQPQHF.